This T cell receptor (beta chain) was recorded in a study of blood T cell repertoires in COVID-19. In its sample, this clone was seen a few times. In the original workflow: Scientists estimated how many nucleated cells there were by amplifying reference gene primers. The method was immunoSEQ multiplex PCR; TCRdb's version includes in-frame clones alone and lacks a portion of them. V and J calls and clone size are copied from that table; D and trimming were computed from the DNA. The sample lists about 310,000 clones, about 90% occurring once. Germline values: CDR1 SGHRS, CDR2 YFSETQ. This CDR3 comprises 15 residues. V shed 0 bases, J shed 5 bases, and the junction held 6 bases outside the gene matches.

The V and J genes are TRBV5-1 and TRBJ1-1; 8 bases match TRBD1. This TCR was sampled from a woman between 18 and 30 years old with acute COVID-19. The sample comprised PBMCs or T cells enriched from blood (not recorded which). Here the CDR3 DNA reads TGCGCCAGCAGCTTGGCTATAGACAGGGGAACTGAAGCTTTCTTT. The encoded protein is CASSLAIDRGTEAFF.